Presented here are 21 T cell receptor beta chains from one specimen sequenced in a study of blood T cell repertoires in COVID-19. TCRdb keeps only in-frame clones here, not all; method: immunoSEQ multiplex PCR. The sample records roughly 69,000 clones, roughly 82% being singletons. Specimen: peripheral blood. Receptors originate from a human donor in a cohort sampled during active COVID-19.

In this sample, this clone turned up once. The chain carries TRBV12-3 or TRBV12-4 and TRBJ1-2; no clear D gene. This CDR3 has 13 amino acids. Trimming took off 1 base at V and 4 bases at J, with 7 bases between the two ends. The chain's CDR3 is CASSLGEGYGYTF. The CDR3 region has the DNA TGTGCCAGCAGTTTAGGGGAGGGCTATGGCTACACCTTC.

The genes are TRBV6-5 and TRBJ1-2; the D gene is possibly TRBD1 (5 bases). CDR1 MNHEY and CDR2 SVGAGI come from the germline V gene. V was trimmed by 9 bases and J by 2 bases, leaving 16 bases between them. The CDR3 runs 14 residues. Written as DNA, the CDR3 is TGTGCCAGTCGGGGGATAGCCTCCAACTATGGCTACACCTTC. Translated: CASRGIASNYGYTF.

V and J are TRBV6-5 and TRBJ1-2; 7 bases agree with TRBD1. J gave up 0 bases and V 0 bases, and 4 bases lay outside the gene matches. This CDR3 has 16 residues. The germline V gene encodes CDR1 MNHEY and CDR2 SVGAGI. In DNA form, the CDR3 reads TGTGCCAGCAGTTACTCCTCCAGGGGGACTAACTATGGCTACACCTTC. As protein: CASSYSSRGTNYGYTF.

This clone came up a few times. V usage is TRBV30 and J usage is TRBJ1-1; possible D gene TRBD1, 5 bases. V was clipped by 0 bases and J by 1 base, with 9 bases between them. Germline V gene lookup returns CDR1 GTSNPN and CDR2 SVGIG (reference sequence). The CDR3 spans 14 residues. CDR3 nucleotide sequence: TGTGCCTGGAGTGTGGGGCGGGGGAACACTGAAGCTTTCTTT. Translated: CAWSVGRGNTEAFF.

This clone has just one count. The rearrangement joins TRBV6-5 to TRBJ1-5, with 8 bases that match TRBD1. Germline-derived CDR1 and CDR2 are MNHEY and SVGAGI. The CDR3 has 15 amino acids. The V gene end was trimmed by 7 bases and the J gene end by 4 bases; junction bases not matched to a gene: 9. CDR3 sequence reads: CASIQDRVRNQPQHF. CDR3 coding DNA: TGTGCCAGCATTCAGGACAGGGTTCGGAATCAGCCCCAGCATTTT.

This chain connects TRBV3-1 (or the pseudogene TRBV3-2) to TRBJ1-5; no definite D call. The germline V gene has CDR1 LGHDT and CDR2 YNNKEL (reference sequence). There are 17 residues in the CDR3. The V end was cut by 3 bases, the J end by 1 base, with 16 bases between. CDR3 sequence: CASSHGGGIGSNQPQHF. The CDR3 region has the DNA TGTGCCAGCAGCCACGGCGGAGGGATAGGCAGCAATCAGCCCCAGCATTTT.

The rearrangement links TRBV7-9 to TRBJ1-2; unclear D gene. The CDR3 totals 13 residues. The germline V gene has CDR1 SEHNR and CDR2 FQNEAQ (reference sequence). Trimming took off 6 bases at V and 9 bases at J, with 17 bases between the two ends. CDR3 sequence: CASRAGMLDRYTF. DNA of the CDR3: TGTGCCAGCAGAGCCGGGATGCTGGATCGCTACACCTTC. The complete variable domain, with remaining parts taken from reference TRBV7-9 and TRBJ1-2, reads DTGVSQNPRHKITKRGQNVTFRCDPISEHNRLYWYRQTLGQGPEFLTYFQNEAQLEKSRLLSDRFSAERPKGSFSTLEIQRTEQGDSAMYLCASRAGMLDRYTFGSGTRLTVV.

The genes are TRBV4-3 and TRBJ2-7, with D possibly matching TRBD1 (5 bases). Trimming took 0 bases from V and 6 from J, leaving 9 bases between them. Germline V gene lookup returns CDR1 LGHNA and CDR2 YSLEER. This CDR3 region has 13 residues. The chain's CDR3 is CASSQDRVGEQYF. CDR3 nucleotide sequence: TGCGCCAGCAGCCAAGACAGGGTTGGCGAGCAGTACTTC.

This chain uses TRBV6-5 with TRBJ2-7; a possible D gene is TRBD2 (6 bases). The CDR3 has 11 amino acids. Germline V gene data show CDR1 as MNHEY and CDR2 as SVGAGI. V was trimmed by 6 bases and J by 6 bases, leaving 9 bases between them. CDR3 in amino acids: CASSPGGEQYF. The DNA for the CDR3 is TGTGCCAGCAGCCCCGGGGGCGAGCAGTACTTC.

The chain couples TRBV24-1 to TRBJ2-1; TRBD1 agrees at 11 bases. After removal of 3 bases from V and 6 bases from J, the junction contained 6 bases not matched to a gene. Germline CDR1 and CDR2: KGHDR and SFDVKD. The CDR3 loop spans 16 amino acids. In DNA, the CDR3 is TGTGCCACCAGTGATCCCCGGACAGGGGGCGCCAATGAGCAGTTCTTC. It yields the protein CATSDPRTGGANEQFF.

V usage is TRBV15 and J usage is TRBJ1-1; weak D call: TRBD1 (6 bases). The CDR3 is made up of 16 amino acids. Germline values: CDR1 LNHNV, CDR2 YYDKDF (reference sequence). Trimming cost V 3 bases and J 2 bases, with 16 bases left between them. In nucleotides, the CDR3 is TGTGCCACCAGCAGCCCAGACTTGGGACACAACACTGAAGCTTTCTTT. Translation gives CATSSPDLGHNTEAFF.

This rearrangement joins TRBV5-6 to TRBJ1-1; possible D gene TRBD1, 6 bases. Germline V gene sequence: CDR1 SGHDT, CDR2 YYEEEE. There are 15 residues in the CDR3. With 3 bases removed from V and 3 bases from J, the gap between germline ends came to 15 bases. The CDR3 reads CASSSGGGADTEAFF. The CDR3 nucleotides read TGTGCCAGCAGCTCCGGTGGGGGGGCTGACACTGAAGCTTTCTTT.

The chain has TRBV6-5 and TRBJ1-1; 7 positions match TRBD1. This CDR3 contains 15 residues. The germline CDR1 and CDR2 sequences are MNHEY and SVGAGI. Trimming cost V 7 bases and J 2 bases; bases outside gene matches: 10. CDR3 sequence: CASMRGGQANTEAFF. CDR3 in DNA: TGTGCCAGCATGCGTGGAGGACAGGCAAACACTGAAGCTTTCTTT.

This clone was recorded a few times. The J gene is TRBJ1-1, the V gene TRBV30; D unresolved. V lost 0 bases and J 7 bases, leaving 9 bases between the germline ends. Germline-derived CDR1 and CDR2 are GTSNPN and SVGIG (reference sequence). This CDR3 spans 12 amino acids. The CDR3 region has the DNA TGTGCCTGGAGTGTCTTGAGAAGTGAAGCTTTCTTT. It codes for CAWSVLRSEAFF.

The CDR3 here is CAWSVGVGSYNSPLHF. CDR3 DNA: TGTGCCTGGAGTGTAGGGGTGGGCTCCTATAATTCACCCCTCCACTTT. This chain joins TRBV30 and TRBJ1-6, with D possibly being TRBD1 (5 bases). The V gene lost 0 bases and the J gene lost 0 bases, with 9 bases spanning the gap. CDR1 and CDR2 (germline): GTSNPN, SVGIG (reference sequence). This CDR3 is 16 amino acids long. Filled out from reference TRBV30 and TRBJ1-6, the complete variable domain reads SQTIHQWPATLVQPVGSPLSLECTVEGTSNPNLYWYRQAAGRGLQLLFYSVGIGQISSEVPQNLSASRPQDRQFILSSKKLLLSDSGFYLCAWSVGVGSYNSPLHFGNGTRLTVT.

This clone was seen a handful of times. The V gene is TRBV6-1, the J gene TRBJ1-5; no definite D call. Trimming took 6 bases from V and 0 from J, leaving 9 bases between them. The CDR3 extends over 14 amino acids. Looked up from germline, CDR1 is MNHNS and CDR2 is SASEGT. The CDR3 sequence: CASSNPGSNQPQHF. Here the CDR3 DNA reads TGTGCCAGCAGCAACCCAGGTAGCAATCAGCCCCAGCATTTT.

The genes are TRBV7-9 and TRBJ2-2; TRBD2 agrees at 8 bases. The ends lost 5 bases at V and 8 bases at J; junction bases unmatched: 7. The CDR3 runs 14 residues. Germline values: CDR1 SEHNR, CDR2 FQNEAQ (reference sequence). CDR3 region: CASSPGGGPGELFF. In DNA, the CDR3 is TGTGCCAGCAGCCCCGGCGGGGGGCCGGGGGAGCTGTTTTTT.

The chain links TRBV4-2 to TRBJ2-3; 10 nucleotides line up with TRBD2. Germline loops: CDR1 LGHNA, CDR2 YNFKEQ. This CDR3 is 17 amino acids long. V was clipped by 1 base and J by 3 bases; unmatched bases: 7. DNA for the CDR3: TGTGCCAGCAGCCAAGGGAGCGGGGGGGCCAGGACAGATACGCAGTATTTT. Translating gives CASSQGSGGARTDTQYF.

The gene calls are TRBV5-8 and TRBJ1-6, with D maybe TRBD1 (6 bases). Germline CDR1 is SGHTS and CDR2 is YDEGEE. V shed 4 bases and J shed 2 bases, with 16 bases lying between them. The CDR3 sequence is 17 residues long. In nucleotides, the CDR3 is TGTGCCAGCAGCAGGGGTCGTGGGGGCACCTATAATTCACCCCTCCACTTT. Its protein product is CASSRGRGGTYNSPLHF.

This clone was detected only once. The chain combines TRBV3-1 (or the pseudogene TRBV3-2) with TRBJ1-1, with D unresolved. CDR1 is LGHDT, CDR2 YNNKEL, per germline (reference sequence). With 4 bases removed from V and 10 bases from J, the gap between germline ends came to 19 bases. There are 14 residues in the CDR3. The CDR3, as DNA: TGTGCCAGCAGCCGGGAAAACTCCCAGAGCGGAGCTTTCTTT. Its protein product is CASSRENSQSGAFF.

The J gene is TRBJ1-2, the V gene TRBV7-9; D remains unclear. CDR3 length: 11 residues. CDR1 is SEHNR, CDR2 FQNEAQ, per germline (reference sequence). Trimming removed 3 bases at V and 7 bases at J, with 6 bases between. The CDR3 region is CASSLGGGYTF. In DNA, the CDR3 is TGTGCCAGCAGCTTGGGAGGTGGCTACACCTTC.